This T cell receptor beta chain was profiled in a study of blood T cell repertoires in COVID-19. J was trimmed by 2 bases and V by 6 bases; bases with no gene match: 5. The CDR3 extends over 16 amino acids. Germline V gene lookup returns CDR1 MNHEY and CDR2 SVGEGT. Repertoires were generated with immunoSEQ multiplex PCR, while TCRdb's copy carries only in-frame clones and drops some. The sample carries about 26,000 clones, approximately 77% recorded once. The sample was peripheral blood. This TCR came from an elderly man with active or convalescent COVID-19. This chain joins TRBV6-2 or TRBV6-3 and TRBJ2-3; 13 bases map to TRBD2. The chain's CDR3 is CASSRTSGGNTDTQYF. In DNA form, the CDR3 reads TGTGCCAGCAGCCGGACTAGCGGGGGCAACACAGATACGCAGTATTTT.